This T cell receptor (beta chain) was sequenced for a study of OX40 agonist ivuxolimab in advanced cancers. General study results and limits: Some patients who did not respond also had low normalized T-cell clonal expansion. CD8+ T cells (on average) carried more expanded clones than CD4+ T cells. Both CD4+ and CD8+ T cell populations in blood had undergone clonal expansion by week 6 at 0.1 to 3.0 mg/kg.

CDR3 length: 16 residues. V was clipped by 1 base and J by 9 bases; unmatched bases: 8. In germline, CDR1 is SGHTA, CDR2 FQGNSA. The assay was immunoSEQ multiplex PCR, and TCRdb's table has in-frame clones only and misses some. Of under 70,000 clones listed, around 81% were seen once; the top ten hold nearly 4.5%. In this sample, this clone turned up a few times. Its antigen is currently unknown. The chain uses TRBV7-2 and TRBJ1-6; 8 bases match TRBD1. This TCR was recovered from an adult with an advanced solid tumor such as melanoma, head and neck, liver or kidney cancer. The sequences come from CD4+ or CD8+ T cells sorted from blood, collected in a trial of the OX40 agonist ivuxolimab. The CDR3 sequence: CASSLVLGQGGSPLHF. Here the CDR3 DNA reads TGTGCCAGCAGCTTAGTCTTAGGACAGGGAGGTTCACCCCTCCACTTT.